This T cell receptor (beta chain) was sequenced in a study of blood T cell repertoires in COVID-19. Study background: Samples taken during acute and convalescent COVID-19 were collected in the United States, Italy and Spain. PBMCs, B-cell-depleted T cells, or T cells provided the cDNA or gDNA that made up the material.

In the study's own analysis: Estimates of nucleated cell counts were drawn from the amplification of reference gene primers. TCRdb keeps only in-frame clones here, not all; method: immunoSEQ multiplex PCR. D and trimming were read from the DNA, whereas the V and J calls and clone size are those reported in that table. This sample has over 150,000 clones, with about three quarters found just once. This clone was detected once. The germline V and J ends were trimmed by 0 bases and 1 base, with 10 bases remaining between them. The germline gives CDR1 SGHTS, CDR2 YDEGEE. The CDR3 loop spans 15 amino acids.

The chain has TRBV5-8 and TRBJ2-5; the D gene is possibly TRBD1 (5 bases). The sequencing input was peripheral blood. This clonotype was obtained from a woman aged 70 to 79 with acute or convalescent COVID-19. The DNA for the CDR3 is TGTGCCAGCAGCTTGGATATGCAGGGCCAAGAGACCCAGTACTTC. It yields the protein CASSLDMQGQETQYF. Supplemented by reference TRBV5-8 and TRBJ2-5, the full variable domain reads EAGVTQSPTHLIKTRGQQATLRCSPISGHTSVYWYQQALGLGLQFLLWYDEGEERNRGNFPPRFSGRQFPNYSSELNVNALELEDSALYLCASSLDMQGQETQYFGPGTRLLVL.